This TCR beta chain appears in the sequencing data of a study of blood T cell repertoires in COVID-19. Study information: The cDNA or gDNA used as material had been derived from T cells, B-cell-depleted T cells, or PBMCs.

The method was immunoSEQ multiplex PCR; TCRdb's version includes in-frame clones alone and lacks a portion of them. This table has about 90,000 clones, roughly nine tenths appearing once. The germline V gene has CDR1 MNHNS and CDR2 SASEGT. This CDR3 is 14 amino acids long. Trimming removed 2 bases at V and 7 bases at J, with 14 bases between. Sequencing was performed on peripheral blood. The origin of this receptor is an older woman with acute or convalescent COVID-19. V usage is TRBV6-1 and J usage is TRBJ1-2; D is perhaps TRBD1 (6 bases). The CDR3 bases are TGTGCCAGCAGTGAATCCCGGGGGGCAGCTGGCTACACCTTC. It codes for CASSESRGAAGYTF.